This entry lists 19 T cell receptor beta chains sequenced from one sample in a study of human T cells and chemical hapten exposure. The time point here: patch test 1, 2 weeks after DPC sensitization. Treatment of the sample: therapeutic diphenylcyclopropenone sensitization with weekly scalp DPC. One entry per CDR3 protein, called by TCRdb with MiXCR from the RACE reads. The table records 180,000 or so distinct CDR3 sequences, around 15% of them present only once. Sequenced here: whole blood, sampled in connection with sensitization to the hapten diphenylcyclopropenone (DPC). These receptors were obtained from a woman in her twenties or thirties with alopecia areata. Some clones in this sample may be carry-over from other donors' samples.

The table lists this clonotype with a few counts. This chain links TRBV12-3 or TRBV12-4 with TRBJ1-5; 7 bases align to TRBD1. This CDR3 is 14 amino acids long. The V segment lost 3 bases and the J segment 7 bases; nucleotides outside the gene matches: 6. CDR3 protein: CASSFGRGAQPQHF. CDR3 sequence (DNA): TGTGCCAGCAGTTTCGGCAGGGGGGCACAGCCCCAGCATTTT.

The gene calls are TRBV20-1 and TRBJ2-3; 7 positions agree with TRBD2. The germline V gene has CDR1 DFQATT and CDR2 SNEGSKA (reference sequence). V was clipped by 4 bases and J by 0 bases; unmatched bases: 1. The CDR3 has 13 amino acids. CDR3 DNA sequence: TGCAGTGCTACCGGGAGGAGCACAGATACGCAGTATTTT. It codes for CSATGRSTDTQYF.

This clonotype appeared a few times. V is TRBV6-1 and J is TRBJ1-2; D is uncertain. Per the germline V gene, CDR1 is MNHNS and CDR2 is SASEGT. The CDR3 consists of 14 residues. V lost 2 bases to trimming and J lost 6 bases, with 13 bases between them. CDR3 residues: CASSEQASSHGYTF. The CDR3 DNA reads as TGTGCCAGCAGTGAACAGGCGTCGTCCCATGGCTACACCTTC.

The chain carries TRBV20-1 and TRBJ2-2; TRBD2 matches 7 bases. The germline V gene has CDR1 DFQATT and CDR2 SNEGSKA (reference sequence). Trimming at V came to 5 bases and at J to 4 bases, leaving 10 bases not matched to a gene. The CDR3 spans 15 residues. The CDR3 DNA is TGCAGTGCTCATGAGACAAGCGGGACCACCGGGGAGCTGTTTTTT. This encodes CSAHETSGTTGELFF.

The V call is TRBV2, the J call TRBJ1-6; D is ambiguous. This CDR3 has 13 amino acids. Trimming took 7 bases from V and 10 from J, leaving 14 bases between them. The germline V gene encodes CDR1 SNHLY and CDR2 FYNNEI. As DNA, the CDR3 is TGTGCCAGCACAGATTACGAGAGCTCACCCCTCCACTTT. It is translated as CASTDYESSPLHF. The variable domain in full, completed from reference TRBV2 and TRBJ1-6, reads EPEVTQTPSHQVTQMGQEVILRCVPISNHLYFYWYRQILGQKVEFLVSFYNNEISEKSEIFDDQFSVERPDGSNFTLKIRSTKLEDSAMYFCASTDYESSPLHFGNGTRLTVT.

This clonotype came up a few times. The rearrangement links TRBV7-8 to TRBJ2-2; weak D call: TRBD1 (6 bases). CDR1 SGHVS and CDR2 FQNEAQ come from the germline V gene. Trimming shortened V by 0 bases and J by 4 bases, and 15 bases separated the two germline ends. The CDR3 contains 17 residues. CDR3: CASSLARQAMVTGELFF. CDR3 in DNA: TGTGCCAGCAGCTTAGCGCGACAGGCCATGGTCACCGGGGAGCTGTTTTTT.

This clonotype was counted many times. J is TRBJ1-2 and V is TRBV13; 8 positions agree with TRBD1. Germline CDR1 PRHDT, CDR2 FYEKMQ (reference sequence). V dropped 1 base and J dropped 5; count of bases not matched to a gene: 3. This CDR3 spans 14 amino acids. The CDR3 DNA reads as TGTGCCAGCAGCTTAGCTCAGGGGGCGTATGGCTACACCTTC. Amino acids: CASSLAQGAYGYTF.

This clonotype was seen a handful of times. This CDR3 is CASRPTGGGNQPQHF. The CDR3 bases are TGCGCCAGCAGGCCTACAGGGGGTGGCAATCAGCCCCAGCATTTT. The chain recombines TRBV5-1 with TRBJ1-5; 8 nucleotides align to TRBD1. The CDR3 has 15 residues. The ends lost 5 bases at V and 2 bases at J; junction bases unmatched: 6. CDR1 is SGHRS, CDR2 YFSETQ, per germline.

V gene TRBV29-1 combines with J gene TRBJ2-5, with TRBD2 matching 11 bases. CDR1 is SQVTM and CDR2 is ANQGSEA in the germline V gene. Trimming at V came to 6 bases and at J to 2 bases, leaving 8 bases not matched to a gene. This CDR3 contains 15 residues. The CDR3 sequence is CSVSGTSGFQETQYF. The CDR3 bases are TGCAGCGTCTCCGGGACTAGCGGTTTTCAAGAGACCCAGTACTTC.

In DNA, the CDR3 is TGTGCTAGTGCCTTGACAGGGGGTTACAATCAGCCCCAGCATTTT. It translates to CASALTGGYNQPQHF. The chain couples TRBV12-5 to TRBJ1-5; 9 bases are shared with TRBD1. Germline V gives CDR1 LGHNT, CDR2 FRNRAP. The length of the CDR3 is 15 residues. The V and J ends lost 7 bases and 3 bases, in that order; junction bases with no gene match: 7.

Here the CDR3 DNA reads TGTGCCAGCAGCCCGGCGCGGGAAAAACTGTTTTTT. Translated: CASSPAREKLFF. The V call is TRBV7-2, the J call TRBJ1-4, with D hard to call. Germline V gives CDR1 SGHTA, CDR2 FQGNSA. The germline V and J ends were trimmed by 5 bases and 8 bases, with 9 bases remaining between them. CDR3 length: 12 amino acids.

This clonotype turned up a few times. This sequence joins TRBV12-3 or TRBV12-4 and TRBJ1-4, with 7 nucleotides matching TRBD1. This CDR3 is built from 14 residues. V gave up 5 bases and J gave up 7 bases; unmatched junction bases: 7. Written as DNA, the CDR3 is TGTGCCAGCAGTCTCCAGGGGGTACGTGAAAAACTGTTTTTT. Amino acid sequence: CASSLQGVREKLFF.

The V gene is TRBV18, the J gene TRBJ2-1; 8 bases map to TRBD1. This CDR3 has 15 amino acids. Germline values: CDR1 KGHSH, CDR2 LQKENI. V trimming: 3 bases; J trimming: 8 bases; junction bases outside the gene matches: 9. As DNA, the CDR3 is TGTGCCAGCTCACCTCAGGCAGGGGGCAGGGATGAGCAGTTCTTC. Amino acid sequence: CASSPQAGGRDEQFF.

This sequence joins TRBV10-3 and TRBJ1-1; possibly TRBD1 for D (6 bases). The ends were cut back, 10 bases at V and 2 bases at J, with 14 bases in the middle. Germline-derived CDR1 and CDR2 are ENHRY and SYGVKD. The CDR3 loop spans 13 amino acids. CDR3 coding DNA: TGTGCCACCTCGAGACAGGCTAACACTGAAGCTTTCTTT. It specifies CATSRQANTEAFF.

At least ten counts were recorded for this clonotype. This chain uses TRBV20-1 with TRBJ1-2, with a tentative D call TRBD1 (5 bases). The germline gives CDR1 DFQATT, CDR2 SNEGSKA (reference sequence). Trimming took off 0 bases at V and 7 bases at J, with 21 bases between the two ends. The CDR3 length is 16 residues. The CDR3 coding sequence is TGCAGTGCTAGAGATCAAAGCAGGGCCATCTTTGGTGGCTACACCTTC. Protein sequence: CSARDQSRAIFGGYTF.

This clonotype was detected a few times. The rearrangement joins TRBV4-2 to TRBJ2-1; D is unresolved. CDR1 is LGHNA and CDR2 is YNFKEQ in the germline V gene. V was trimmed by 0 bases and J by 5 bases, leaving 14 bases between them. The CDR3 covers 16 residues. In DNA form, the CDR3 reads TGTGCCAGCAGCCAAGAGGTTAGCCCTCCGAACAATGAGCAGTTCTTC. Its translation: CASSQEVSPPNNEQFF.

The V gene is TRBV19, the J gene TRBJ1-5; TRBD1 matches 7 bases. The CDR3 totals 16 residues. Germline CDR1 is LNHDA and CDR2 is SQIVND (reference sequence). V was clipped by 4 bases and J by 1 base; unmatched bases: 7. The CDR3 loop is CASSNTGTASNQPQHF. For the CDR3, the DNA is TGTGCCAGTAGTAACACCGGGACAGCGAGCAATCAGCCCCAGCATTTT.

This clonotype was seen many times. CDR3 region: CASTLAGGETQYF. The CDR3, as DNA: TGTGCCAGCACCCTAGCGGGAGGCGAGACCCAGTACTTC. The chain carries TRBV13 and TRBJ2-5, with 11 nucleotides matching TRBD2. The V and J ends lost 7 bases and 5 bases, in that order; junction bases with no gene match: 3. This CDR3 has 13 residues. Germline V lookup: CDR1 PRHDT, CDR2 FYEKMQ (reference sequence).

The chain combines TRBV18 with TRBJ2-1; 13 bases are shared with TRBD2. The V gene's germline CDR1 is KGHSH and CDR2 LQKENI. This CDR3 has 16 amino acids. V gave up 8 bases and J gave up 0 bases; unmatched junction bases: 4. The CDR3 region is CASQLAGGRSYNEQFF. The DNA for the CDR3 is TGTGCCAGCCAACTAGCGGGAGGGCGCTCCTACAATGAGCAGTTCTTC.